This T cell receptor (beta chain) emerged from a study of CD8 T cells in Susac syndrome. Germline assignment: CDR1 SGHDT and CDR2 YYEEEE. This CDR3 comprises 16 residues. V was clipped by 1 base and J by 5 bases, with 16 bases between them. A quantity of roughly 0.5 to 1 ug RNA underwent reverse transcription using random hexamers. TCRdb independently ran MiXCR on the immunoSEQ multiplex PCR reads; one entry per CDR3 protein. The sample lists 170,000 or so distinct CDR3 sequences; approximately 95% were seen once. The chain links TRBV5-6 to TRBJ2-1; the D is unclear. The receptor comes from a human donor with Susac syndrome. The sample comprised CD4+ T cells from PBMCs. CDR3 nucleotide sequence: TGTGCCAGCAGCTTGATGCGCGGTAACTTAAACAATGAGCAGTTCTTC. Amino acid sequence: CASSLMRGNLNNEQFF.